This TCR beta chain was identified during a study of CD8 T cells in Susac syndrome. Whole-study results and caveats: The study's TCR sequencing and HLA analysis drew on a certain number of individuals. That number was acknowledged as relatively small.

The CD8+ and CD4+ T cells were negatively isolated, with the TEMRA cells enriched by FACS. Random-hexamer reverse transcription was applied to about 0.45 to 1 ug RNA. With immunoSEQ multiplex PCR, TCR beta CDR3 was amplified across 54 Vbeta and 13 Jbeta. Using its own MiXCR run on the immunoSEQ multiplex PCR reads, TCRdb lists one record per CDR3 protein. In the table there are about 150,000 distinct CDR3 sequences, about 90% of which are singletons. About this clonotype itself: The antigen is not known.

With 6 bases removed from V and 3 bases from J, the gap between germline ends came to 13 bases. This CDR3 spans 14 amino acids. Germline V gives CDR1 LNHDA, CDR2 SQIVND (reference sequence). The chain carries TRBV19 and TRBJ2-3, with D hard to call. The TCR comes from a human donor in good health. Sequenced input: CD4+ T cells from PBMCs. The CDR3 DNA sequence: TGTGCCAGTAGGCTCAGATCGAATACAGATACGCAGTATTTT. Residues: CASRLRSNTDTQYF.